Detailed here is one T cell receptor (beta chain). Its target is unknown. The data were obtained in a study of T-cell reconstitution after alpha-beta-depleted transplantation in children. Broader study findings: Recipient T cells and thymic progenitors that survived were the source of the high TCRbeta diversity seen at day 60 in some patients. T-cell counts and diversity at one year post-transplant came mainly from newly produced T cells.

V lost 6 bases and J 0 bases, leaving 9 bases between the germline ends. Germline CDR1 and CDR2: SNHLY and FYNNEI. The CDR3 is 13 residues long. This sample's TCRbeta library carried unique molecular identifier barcodes. TCRdb analysed the PCR reads with MiXCR anew, one entry per CDR3 protein. The sample yields about 1,000,000 distinct CDR3 sequences, roughly 29% seen once. This chain joins TRBV2 and TRBJ2-7; D is unresolved. The source was PBMCs, mostly from graft donor cells, collected 360 days after TCRalphabeta/CD19-depleted stem cell transplant. This sequence was found in a boy younger than two who had a stem cell transplant for SCID, so the T cells may come from the graft donor. The CDR3 coding sequence is TGTGCCAGCAGCCACGGACGCTCCTACGAGCAGTACTTC. Translating it yields CASSHGRSYEQYF.